Below are 2 T cell receptor beta chains sequenced from a single sample in a study of CD8 T cells in Susac syndrome. Reverse transcription used about 0.5 to 1 ug RNA and random hexamers. TCRdb ran MiXCR on the immunoSEQ multiplex PCR reads and lists one entry per CDR3 protein. Of 140,000 to 150,000 distinct CDR3 sequences listed, around 95% are singletons. The sample taken for sequencing was CD4+ T cells from PBMCs. Every receptor here comes from a human donor with Susac syndrome.

This clonotype was counted once. The rearrangement uses TRBV18 and TRBJ2-7; D is unclear. Germline CDR1 reads KGHSH; CDR2 reads LQKENI. The CDR3 is made up of 11 amino acids. V was clipped by 6 bases and J by 3 bases, with 6 bases between them. As DNA, the CDR3 is TGTGCCAGCTCGTCAGACTACGAGCAGTACTTC. It specifies CASSSDYEQYF.

DNA of the CDR3: TGTGCCAGCAGCCAAGAGTCCAGGGACCCGAGGGGCAAGCAGTTCTTC. It translates to CASSQESRDPRGKQFF. V and J are TRBV3-1 and TRBJ2-1, with D perhaps matching TRBD1 or TRBD2 (5 bases each). CDR3 size: 16 residues. Trimming shortened V by 0 bases and J by 11 bases, and 20 bases separated the two germline ends. Germline values: CDR1 LGHDT, CDR2 YNNKEL (reference sequence).